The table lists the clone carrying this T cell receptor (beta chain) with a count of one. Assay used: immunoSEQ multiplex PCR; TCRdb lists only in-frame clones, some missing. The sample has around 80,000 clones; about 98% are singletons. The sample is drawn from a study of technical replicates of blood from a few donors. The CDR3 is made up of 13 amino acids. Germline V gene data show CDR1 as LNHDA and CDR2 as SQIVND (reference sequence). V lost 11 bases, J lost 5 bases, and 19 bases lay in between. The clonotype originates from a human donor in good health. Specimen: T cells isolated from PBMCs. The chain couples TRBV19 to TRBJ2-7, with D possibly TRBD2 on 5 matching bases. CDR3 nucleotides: TGTGCCCACCTGTTGGTAGGGAGCGACGAGCAGTACTTC. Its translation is CAHLLVGSDEQYF.